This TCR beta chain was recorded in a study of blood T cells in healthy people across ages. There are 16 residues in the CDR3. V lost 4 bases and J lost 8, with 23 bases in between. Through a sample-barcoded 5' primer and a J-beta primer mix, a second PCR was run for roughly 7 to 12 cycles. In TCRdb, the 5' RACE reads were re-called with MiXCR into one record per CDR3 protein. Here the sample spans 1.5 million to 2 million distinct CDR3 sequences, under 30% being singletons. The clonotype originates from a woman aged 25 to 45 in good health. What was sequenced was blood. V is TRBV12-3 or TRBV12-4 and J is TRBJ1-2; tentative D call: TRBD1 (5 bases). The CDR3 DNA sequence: TGTGCCAGCAGTTCCTCCGAGAGTACAGGTGGCGGAGGCTACACCTTC. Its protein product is CASSSSESTGGGGYTF.